This section outlines one TCR beta chain sequence together with its context. Its specificity is not known. Other DNA sequences in this sample translate to the same CDR3. These data belong to a study of shared clonotypes between healthy human individuals. Whole-study findings and limits: Shared across a few donors were around 4.7% of the naive CD4 clonotypes.

Libraries were prepared by immunoSEQ multiplex PCR; TCRdb keeps only in-frame clonotypes and omits some of them. Of about 2.3 million clones detected, 93% appear once; the ten largest clones hold 0.39%. Sequenced: naive CD4+ T cells from PBMCs. The subset is: CD45RA+ positively selected. The clonotype originates from a man between 18 and 35 years old in good health. Some clones in this sample may be carry-over from other donors' samples.

CDR3 nucleotides: TGTGCCAGTAGTATAACGGGGTCGGGAGAGACCCAGTACTTC. As protein: CASSITGSGETQYF. The V and J genes are TRBV19 and TRBJ2-5, with D possibly being TRBD2 (5 bases). CDR3 length: 14 amino acids. Trimming took 2 bases from V and 4 from J, leaving 11 bases between them. Germline V gene data show CDR1 as LNHDA and CDR2 as SQIVND (reference sequence).